This entry lists 20 T cell receptor beta chains sequenced from one sample in a study of cytomegalovirus exposure and HLA in healthy donors (dated by TCRdb to the late 2010s). Libraries were built with the immunoSEQ multiplex PCR assay. For the multiplex PCR, a mixture combining 60 forward primers for TCR Vbeta segments and 13 reverse primers for TCR Jbeta segments was used. The table was pulled from immuneACCESS by TCRdb, which kept in-frame rearrangements only. Such tables lose some clones; where checked, under half of the loss comes from unresolved V genes, and the rest has no known cause. For this sample there are approximately 150,000 clones; 78% appear just once. The ten largest clones capture around 1.5% of the sample. Material for sequencing was PBMCs. These receptors all come from a woman aged 18-29 years in good health and CMV-seronegative.

This chain uses TRBV7-9 with TRBJ1-1; 7 bases align to TRBD1. V was pared by 2 bases and J by 5 bases, with 8 bases of the junction left unmatched. Germline V gene sequence: CDR1 SEHNR, CDR2 FQNEAQ (reference sequence). This CDR3 comprises 15 residues. The CDR3: CASSLSEGAQTEAFF. CDR3 DNA sequence: TGTGCCAGCAGCTTATCGGAGGGGGCGCAAACTGAAGCTTTCTTT.

V gene TRBV30 combines with J gene TRBJ1-2, with a weak D call TRBD1 (6 bases). Germline values: CDR1 GTSNPN, CDR2 SVGIG (reference sequence). V was trimmed by 8 bases and J by 4 bases, leaving 23 bases between them. The CDR3 sequence is 15 residues long. The CDR3, as DNA: TGTGCCCGCACAGGGACGGGTCCCAATCCCTATGGCTACACCTTC. It specifies CARTGTGPNPYGYTF.

This clone came up a few times. The J gene is TRBJ2-3, the V gene TRBV6-6; D may be TRBD2 (6 bases). With 3 bases removed from V and 10 bases from J, the gap between germline ends came to 14 bases. Germline CDR1 MNHNY, CDR2 SVGAGI (reference sequence). The CDR3 loop spans 13 amino acids. CDR3 coding DNA: TGTGCCAGCAGTTATAATGCGGGACCAGCGCAGTATTTT. Translation gives CASSYNAGPAQYF.

This chain links TRBV14 with TRBJ1-1, with 9 positions matching TRBD1. CDR1 is SGHDN, CDR2 FVKESK, per germline. V trimming: 4 bases; J trimming: 4 bases; junction bases outside the gene matches: 13. The CDR3 is 17 residues long. The CDR3 sequence is CASSRTGEGIWITEAFF. The CDR3 region has the DNA TGTGCCAGCAGCCGGACAGGGGAGGGAATCTGGATCACTGAAGCTTTCTTT.

V gene TRBV27 combines with J gene TRBJ1-2; D might be TRBD1 (6 bases). This CDR3 is built from 13 residues. The V end was cut by 5 bases, the J end by 8 bases, with 15 bases between. Germline V gene sequence: CDR1 MNHEY, CDR2 SMNVEV (reference sequence). The CDR3 DNA reads TGTGCCAGCAGTACTACAGGGCCGCCGGGCTACACCTTC. Residues: CASSTTGPPGYTF.

This sequence joins TRBV19 and TRBJ2-5; tentative D call: TRBD1 (6 bases). In germline, CDR1 is LNHDA, CDR2 SQIVND (reference sequence). This CDR3 comprises 16 residues. V was shortened by 5 bases and J by 5 bases, with 21 bases between the two germline ends. The CDR3 is CASSSPRDTGEETQYF. In DNA, the CDR3 is TGTGCCAGTAGTTCACCCCGGGACACCGGTGAGGAGACCCAGTACTTC.

V usage is TRBV4-1 and J usage is TRBJ2-7; D is ambiguous. The CDR3 has 15 amino acids. The V end was cut by 3 bases, the J end by 2 bases, with 14 bases between. Per the germline V gene, CDR1 is MGHRA and CDR2 is YSYEKL. The CDR3 DNA follows: TGCGCCAGCAGCCACAGATCCGAGGAGACCTACGAGCAGTACTTC. Protein: CASSHRSEETYEQYF.

The rearrangement links TRBV11-2 to TRBJ1-2; D might be TRBD1 (6 bases). Trimming removed 5 bases from V and 8 bases from J, with 18 bases in between. CDR1 is SGHAT and CDR2 is FQNNGV in the germline V gene. The CDR3 is made up of 14 amino acids. CDR3 DNA: TGTGCCAGCAGCCAAGGGACACTTCAAAGGGGCTACACCTTC. Its translation is CASSQGTLQRGYTF.

This chain connects TRBV14 to TRBJ2-1, with 7 positions matching TRBD1. The CDR3 covers 16 residues. V gave up 2 bases and J gave up 2 bases; unmatched junction bases: 6. Germline values: CDR1 SGHDN, CDR2 FVKESK. CDR3 region: CASSQWDSPTYNEQFF. The CDR3 DNA is TGTGCCAGCAGCCAATGGGACAGCCCAACCTACAATGAGCAGTTCTTC.

This rearrangement joins TRBV4-1 to TRBJ2-5; weak D call: TRBD1 (7 bases). The better agreement between TRBJ2-7 and the DNA end casts doubt on the J call. Per the germline V gene, CDR1 is MGHRA and CDR2 is YSYEKL. This CDR3 contains 15 residues. DNA for the CDR3: TGCGCCAGCAGCCAAGGCCAGGGGGGCTCCTACGAGCAGTACTTC. The encoded protein is CASSQGQGGSYEQYF.

The genes are TRBV7-6 and TRBJ2-7, with D maybe TRBD1 (6 bases). Germline loops: CDR1 SGHVS, CDR2 FNYEAQ. CDR3 size: 15 residues. Trimming took 5 bases from V and 6 from J, leaving 20 bases between them. The CDR3 spells CASSPVQQGWGEQYF. CDR3 DNA: TGTGCCAGCAGCCCAGTTCAACAGGGATGGGGCGAGCAGTACTTC. The variable domain in full, with the rest retrieved from reference TRBV7-6 and TRBJ2-7, is GAGVSQSPRYKVTKRGQDVALRCDPISGHVSLYWYRQALGQGPEFLTYFNYEAQQDKSGLPNDRFSAERPEGSISTLTIQRTEQRDSAMYRCASSPVQQGWGEQYFGPGTRLTVT.

This chain connects TRBV6-5 to TRBJ1-1; D not certain. The CDR3 covers 13 residues. With 8 bases removed from V and 6 bases from J, the gap between germline ends came to 16 bases. Germline loops: CDR1 MNHEY, CDR2 SVGAGI. In nucleotides, the CDR3 is TGTGCCAGCCGGCCCGGGGTTCGGGCTGAAGCTTTCTTT. Its protein is CASRPGVRAEAFF.

The chain couples TRBV13 to TRBJ1-2; 10 bases agree with TRBD1. The ends lost 5 bases at V and 6 bases at J; junction bases unmatched: 3. The CDR3 loop spans 13 amino acids. Germline V CDR1 and CDR2: PRHDT, FYEKMQ (reference sequence). The CDR3 is CASSEGQGNGYTF. Written as DNA, the CDR3 is TGTGCCAGCAGCGAGGGACAGGGGAATGGCTACACCTTC.

The rearrangement joins TRBV29-1 to TRBJ1-2; D is unclear. The CDR3 has 11 residues. Germline V gene sequence: CDR1 SQVTM, CDR2 ANQGSEA. V lost 4 bases and J 7 bases, leaving 10 bases between the germline ends. The CDR3 loop is CSVAPEGGYTF. The CDR3 DNA follows: TGCAGCGTTGCACCGGAGGGTGGCTACACCTTC.

The chain uses TRBV19 and TRBJ2-1; 8 nucleotides agree with TRBD2. The CDR3 has 17 residues. Germline CDR1 is LNHDA and CDR2 is SQIVND (reference sequence). V gave up 6 bases and J gave up 7 bases; unmatched junction bases: 17. CDR3 protein: CASSPRYGAGELNEQFF. In DNA, the CDR3 is TGTGCCAGTAGCCCCAGGTACGGAGCGGGAGAGCTGAATGAGCAGTTCTTC.

The CDR3 region has the DNA TGTGCCAGCAGCCGGTCGCGGGCCTTAGCGGGAGCCGCCGGGGAGCTGTTTTTT. Amino acid sequence: CASSRSRALAGAAGELFF. The rearrangement uses TRBV7-6 and TRBJ2-2; 9 bases fit TRBD2. CDR1 is SGHVS, CDR2 FNYEAQ, per germline. The J segment lost 6 bases and the V segment lost 5 bases, leaving 16 bases of the junction unmatched. The CDR3 totals 18 residues.

To note about this clone: Other DNA sequences in this specimen translate into the identical CDR3. J is TRBJ1-1 and V is TRBV5-1, with D unclear. From germline, CDR1 is SGHRS and CDR2 YFSETQ. The CDR3 is 13 amino acids. V was clipped by 3 bases and J by 0 bases, with 6 bases between them. CDR3 protein: CASSSVLNTEAFF. The CDR3 DNA sequence: TGCGCCAGCAGCTCCGTTCTGAACACTGAAGCTTTCTTT.

The V gene is TRBV20-1, the J gene TRBJ2-7, with D possibly being TRBD1 (5 bases). The V gene lost 4 bases and the J gene lost 3 bases, with 7 bases spanning the gap. This CDR3 has 11 amino acids. Germline V gene data show CDR1 as DFQATT and CDR2 as SNEGSKA (reference sequence). CDR3 protein: CSAITGYEQYF. The CDR3 bases are TGCAGTGCTATAACAGGCTACGAGCAGTACTTC.

The CDR3 nucleotides read TGTGCCAGCTCAAGGGACCCTTGGACAGGGGGGGGCGAGCAGTACTTC. Amino acid sequence: CASSRDPWTGGGEQYF. J is TRBJ2-7 and V is TRBV18; 10 bases match TRBD1. Germline assignment: CDR1 KGHSH and CDR2 LQKENI. Germline trimming cut 5 bases from V and 6 bases from J; bases unmatched to any gene: 13. This CDR3 comprises 16 residues.

The genes are TRBV11-3 and TRBJ2-2; 7 bases are shared with TRBD1. The CDR3 extends over 13 amino acids. The germline V gene has CDR1 SGHNT and CDR2 YENEEA. The J segment lost 5 bases and the V segment lost 5 bases, leaving 2 bases of the junction unmatched. The CDR3 here is CASSPGGTGELFF. CDR3 in DNA: TGTGCCAGCAGCCCAGGGGGAACCGGGGAGCTGTTTTTT.